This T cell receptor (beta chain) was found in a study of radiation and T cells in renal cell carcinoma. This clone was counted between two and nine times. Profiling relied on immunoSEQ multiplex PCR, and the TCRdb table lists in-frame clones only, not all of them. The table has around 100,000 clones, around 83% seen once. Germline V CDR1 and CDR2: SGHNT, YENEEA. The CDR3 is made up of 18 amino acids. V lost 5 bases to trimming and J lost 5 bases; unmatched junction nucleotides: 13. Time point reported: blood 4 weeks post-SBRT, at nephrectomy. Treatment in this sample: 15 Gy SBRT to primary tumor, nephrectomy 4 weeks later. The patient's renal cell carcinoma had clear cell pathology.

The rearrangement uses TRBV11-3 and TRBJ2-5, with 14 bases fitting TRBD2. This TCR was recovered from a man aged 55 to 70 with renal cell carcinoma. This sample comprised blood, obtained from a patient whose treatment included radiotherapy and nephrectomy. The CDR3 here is CASSQGTSGSDGRETQYF. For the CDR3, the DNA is TGTGCCAGCAGCCAGGGGACTAGCGGGAGTGACGGGCGGGAGACCCAGTACTTC.